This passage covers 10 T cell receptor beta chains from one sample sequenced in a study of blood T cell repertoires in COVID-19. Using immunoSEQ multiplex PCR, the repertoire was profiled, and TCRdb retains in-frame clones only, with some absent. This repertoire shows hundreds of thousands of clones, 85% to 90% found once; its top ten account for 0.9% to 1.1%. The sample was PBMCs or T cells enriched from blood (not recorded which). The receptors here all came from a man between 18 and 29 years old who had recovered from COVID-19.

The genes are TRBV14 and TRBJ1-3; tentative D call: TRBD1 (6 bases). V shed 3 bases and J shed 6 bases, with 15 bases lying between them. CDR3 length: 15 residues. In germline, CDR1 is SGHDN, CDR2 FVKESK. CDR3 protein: CASSHPAGTSNTIYF. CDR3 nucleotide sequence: TGTGCCAGCAGCCACCCCGCCGGGACATCAAACACCATATATTTT. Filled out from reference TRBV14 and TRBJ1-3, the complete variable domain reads EAGVTQFPSHSVIEKGQTVTLRCDPISGHDNLYWYRRVMGKEIKFLLHFVKESKQDESGMPNNRFLAERTGGTYSTLKVQPAELEDSGVYFCASSHPAGTSNTIYFGEGSWLTVV.

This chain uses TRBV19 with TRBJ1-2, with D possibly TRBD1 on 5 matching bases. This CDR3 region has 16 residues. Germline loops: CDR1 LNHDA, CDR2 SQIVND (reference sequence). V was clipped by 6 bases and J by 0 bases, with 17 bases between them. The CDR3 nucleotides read TGTGCCAGTAGGAGGTATACGACAGCAGCTAACTATGGCTACACCTTC. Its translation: CASRRYTTAANYGYTF.

Here the CDR3 reads CASSSGDDEQFF. CDR3 nucleotides: TGTGCCAGCAGTTCAGGGGATGATGAGCAGTTCTTC. The V call is TRBV27, the J call TRBJ2-1; a weak D match, TRBD1 (6 bases). V shed 4 bases and J shed 8 bases, with 9 bases lying between them. This CDR3 is built from 12 residues. Germline-derived CDR1 and CDR2 are MNHEY and SMNVEV (reference sequence).

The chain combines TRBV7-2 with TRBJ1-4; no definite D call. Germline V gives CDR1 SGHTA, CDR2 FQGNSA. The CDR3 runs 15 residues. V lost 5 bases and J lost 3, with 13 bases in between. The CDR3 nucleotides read TGTGCCAGCAGCCCAAGCTTTACAGCTAATGAAAAACTGTTTTTT. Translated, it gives CASSPSFTANEKLFF.

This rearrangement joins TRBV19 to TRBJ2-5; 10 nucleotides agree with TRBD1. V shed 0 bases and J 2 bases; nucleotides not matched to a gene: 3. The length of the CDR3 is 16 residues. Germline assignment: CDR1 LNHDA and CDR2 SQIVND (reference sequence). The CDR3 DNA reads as TGTGCCAGTAGTATAGATGGGGGACAGGGGCAAGAGACCCAGTACTTC. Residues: CASSIDGGQGQETQYF.

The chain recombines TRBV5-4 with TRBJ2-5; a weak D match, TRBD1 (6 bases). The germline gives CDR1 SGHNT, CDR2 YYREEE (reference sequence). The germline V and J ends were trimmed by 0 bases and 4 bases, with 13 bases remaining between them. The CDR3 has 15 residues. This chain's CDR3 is CASSLARGRGETQYF. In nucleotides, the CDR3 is TGTGCCAGCAGCTTGGCCCGAGGCAGGGGAGAGACCCAGTACTTC.

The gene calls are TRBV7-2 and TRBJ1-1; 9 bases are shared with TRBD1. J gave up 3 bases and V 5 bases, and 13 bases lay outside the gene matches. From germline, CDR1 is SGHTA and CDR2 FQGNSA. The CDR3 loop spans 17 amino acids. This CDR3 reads CASSPLGQGRWDTEAFF. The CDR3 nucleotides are TGTGCCAGCAGCCCCCTGGGACAGGGTCGGTGGGACACTGAAGCTTTCTTT.

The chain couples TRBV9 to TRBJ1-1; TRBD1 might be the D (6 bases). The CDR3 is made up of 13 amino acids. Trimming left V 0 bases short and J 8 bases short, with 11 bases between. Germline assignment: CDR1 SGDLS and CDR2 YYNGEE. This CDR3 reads CASSVGQGMEAFF. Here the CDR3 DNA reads TGTGCCAGCAGCGTAGGCCAGGGGATGGAAGCTTTCTTT.

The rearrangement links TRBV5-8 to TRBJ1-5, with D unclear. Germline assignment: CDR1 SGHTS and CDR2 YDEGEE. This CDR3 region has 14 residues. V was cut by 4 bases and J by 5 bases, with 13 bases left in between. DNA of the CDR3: TGTGCCAGCAGCAAGCGGGATACCCATCAGCCCCAGCATTTT. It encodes CASSKRDTHQPQHF.

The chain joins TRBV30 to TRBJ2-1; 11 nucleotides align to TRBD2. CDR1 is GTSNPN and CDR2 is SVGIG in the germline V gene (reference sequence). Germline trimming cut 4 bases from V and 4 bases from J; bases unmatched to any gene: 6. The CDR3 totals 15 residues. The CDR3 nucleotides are TGTGCCTGGACGACTAGCGGGACCTTGTACAATGAGCAGTTCTTC. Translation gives CAWTTSGTLYNEQFF.